The source of this TCR beta chain is a study of cytomegalovirus exposure and HLA in healthy donors. Findings and limits, study-wide: In a later analysis, HLA-associated beta chains showed higher expansion and lower generation probabilities than comparable chains.

There are 18 residues in the CDR3. V lost 5 bases and J 3 bases, leaving 25 bases between the germline ends. Germline V lookup: CDR1 SEHNR, CDR2 FQNEAQ (reference sequence). The table lists this clone with a few counts. Its cognate antigen is unknown. 13 Jbeta primers and 60 Vbeta primers were used for the PCR. Sequencing was performed with immunoSEQ multiplex PCR; in TCRdb, only in-frame clones are kept and a portion is missing. The sample lists about 150,000 clones, about 70% occurring once. The TCR comes from a woman aged 40 to 50 in good health and CMV-seronegative. The gene calls are TRBV7-9 and TRBJ1-1; D call uncertain. Sequenced input: PBMCs. This CDR3 reads CASSPTMSAGSIDTEAFF. The CDR3 region has the DNA TGTGCCAGCAGCCCTACCATGTCTGCAGGCTCCATCGACACTGAAGCTTTCTTT.